This TCR beta chain comes out of a study of response to subunit inactivated influenza vaccine. TCRdb processed the RT-PCR reads anew with MiXCR; each CDR3 protein has one entry. The table has 500,000 to 550,000 distinct CDR3 sequences, under 30% seen once. This clonotype has a handful of counts. Germline V gene lookup returns CDR1 KGHDR and CDR2 SFDVKD. The CDR3 has 14 residues. V was clipped by 2 bases and J by 5 bases, with 11 bases between them. This same sample was also part of a study on T cells expressing NK-cell markers. That source notes: 5'RACE template switching with UMIs generated TCR beta cDNA. It was sorted CD3+CD56+NKG2C+, CD3+CD56+NKG2C- and CD3+CD56-NKG2C+ T cells that supplied the TCR beta repertoires.

The source was CD4+ T cells sorted from PBMCs, collected about 11 days after vaccination. The receptor's source is a man aged 50 or older who received an inactivated influenza vaccine. The V and J genes are TRBV24-1 and TRBJ2-5; D is unresolved. CDR3 nucleotide sequence: TGTGCCACCAGTGATTCGTACCGGTGGGAGACCCAGTACTTC. Translating gives CATSDSYRWETQYF.